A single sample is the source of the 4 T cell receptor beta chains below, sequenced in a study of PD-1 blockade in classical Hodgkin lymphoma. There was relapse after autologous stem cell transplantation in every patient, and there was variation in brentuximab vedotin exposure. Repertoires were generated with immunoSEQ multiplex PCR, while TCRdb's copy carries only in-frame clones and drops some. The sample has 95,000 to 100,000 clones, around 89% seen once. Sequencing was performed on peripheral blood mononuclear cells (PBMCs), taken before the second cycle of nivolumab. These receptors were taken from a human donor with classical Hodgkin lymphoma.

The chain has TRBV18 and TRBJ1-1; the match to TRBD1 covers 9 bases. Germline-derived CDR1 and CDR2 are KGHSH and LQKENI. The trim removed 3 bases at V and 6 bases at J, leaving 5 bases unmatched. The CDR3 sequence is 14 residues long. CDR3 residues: CASSPGTGQAEAFF. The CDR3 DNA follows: TGTGCCAGCTCACCCGGGACAGGGCAGGCTGAAGCTTTCTTT.

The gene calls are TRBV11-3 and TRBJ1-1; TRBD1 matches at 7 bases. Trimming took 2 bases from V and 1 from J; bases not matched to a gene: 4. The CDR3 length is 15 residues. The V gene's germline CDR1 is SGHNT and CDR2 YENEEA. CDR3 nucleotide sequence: TGTGCCAGCAGCTTATCGGGACAGCAGAACACTGAAGCTTTCTTT. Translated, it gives CASSLSGQQNTEAFF.

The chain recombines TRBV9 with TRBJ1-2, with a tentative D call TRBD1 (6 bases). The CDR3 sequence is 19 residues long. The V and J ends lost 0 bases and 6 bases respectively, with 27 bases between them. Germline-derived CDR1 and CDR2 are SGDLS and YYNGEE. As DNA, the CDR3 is TGTGCCAGCAGCGTAGACGTTGGACAGACAAAAGGGGGGTTGGATGGCTACACCTTC. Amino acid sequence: CASSVDVGQTKGGLDGYTF.

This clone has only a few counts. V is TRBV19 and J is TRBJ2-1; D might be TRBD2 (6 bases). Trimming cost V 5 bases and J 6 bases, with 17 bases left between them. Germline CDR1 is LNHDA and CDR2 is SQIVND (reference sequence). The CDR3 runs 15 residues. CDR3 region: CASSLARDFANEQFF. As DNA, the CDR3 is TGTGCCAGTAGTCTTGCCAGGGACTTTGCCAATGAGCAGTTCTTC.